Each of the 31 T cell receptor beta chains below was sequenced from the same sample in a study of control samples from healthy donors and cancer patients. This table comes from immunoSEQ multiplex PCR, and its TCRdb copy is limited to in-frame clones, with some not included. The sample carries about 75,000 clones, less than 95% recorded once. Sequencing was done on a sample of blood. These receptors were obtained from a woman aged 35 to 49 in good health.

The chain employs TRBV6-6 and TRBJ2-2; 12 bases fit TRBD1. This CDR3 has 17 amino acids. V lost 5 bases to trimming and J lost 3 bases; unmatched junction nucleotides: 7. CDR1 and CDR2 from the germline V gene are MNHNY and SVGAGI (reference sequence). CDR3 loop: CASSQRDRGHDTGELFF. The CDR3 region has the DNA TGTGCCAGCAGTCAAAGGGACAGGGGGCATGACACCGGGGAGCTGTTTTTT.

The rearrangement links TRBV28 to TRBJ1-1; D is perhaps TRBD1 (5 bases). The V gene's germline CDR1 is MDHEN and CDR2 SYDVKM. Trimming removed 2 bases from V and 3 bases from J, with 10 bases in between. The CDR3 covers 14 residues. The DNA of the CDR3 is TGTGCCAGCAGTTTAGGCAGGGAAGACACTGAAGCTTTCTTT. It codes for CASSLGREDTEAFF. Full variable domain (rest looked up from reference TRBV28 and TRBJ1-1): DVKVTQSSRYLVKRTGEKVFLECVQDMDHENMFWYRQDPGLGLRLIYFSYDVKMKEKGDIPEGYSVSREKKERFSLILESASTNQTSMYLCASSLGREDTEAFFGQGTRLTVV.

V is TRBV7-2 and J is TRBJ2-3; 7 nucleotides line up with TRBD1. From germline, CDR1 is SGHTA and CDR2 FQGNSA. V lost 3 bases, J lost 2 bases, and 5 bases stayed unmatched. This CDR3 is built from 15 residues. CDR3 in amino acids: CASSFVGQATDTQYF. DNA of the CDR3: TGTGCCAGCAGCTTTGTCGGACAGGCCACAGATACGCAGTATTTT.

This chain joins TRBV30 and TRBJ2-7; D ambiguous. The germline V and J ends were trimmed by 8 bases and 6 bases, with 14 bases remaining between them. The germline gives CDR1 GTSNPN, CDR2 SVGIG (reference sequence). CDR3 length equals 11 residues. CDR3: CAQESGSEQYF. In DNA, the CDR3 is TGTGCCCAGGAGTCCGGGTCCGAGCAGTACTTC.

The V and J genes are TRBV28 and TRBJ1-5, with 10 bases lining up with TRBD1. The CDR3 is made up of 16 amino acids. Germline-derived CDR1 and CDR2 are MDHEN and SYDVKM. V was pared by 5 bases and J by 6 bases, with 10 bases of the junction left unmatched. CDR3 in DNA: TGTGCCAGCAGTCCTCCGGGACAGGGGAGGGGTCAGCCCCAGCATTTT. Translated: CASSPPGQGRGQPQHF.

The genes are TRBV6-1 and TRBJ1-6, with TRBD1 matching over 8 bases. In germline, CDR1 is MNHNS, CDR2 SASEGT. The CDR3 has 15 residues. Trimming took 1 base from V and 4 from J; bases not matched to a gene: 0. Here the CDR3 reads CASSEGDRYNSPLHF. CDR3 nucleotides: TGTGCCAGCAGTGAAGGGGACAGGTATAATTCACCCCTCCACTTT.

The genes are TRBV6-5 and TRBJ2-3, with a tentative D call TRBD2 (5 bases). This CDR3 contains 12 residues. The germline CDR1 and CDR2 sequences are MNHEY and SVGAGI. With 6 bases removed from V and 8 bases from J, the gap between germline ends came to 12 bases. The CDR3 protein is CASSSPGGTQYF. DNA for the CDR3: TGTGCCAGCAGCTCCCCCGGAGGTACGCAGTATTTT.

The chain employs TRBV6-5 and TRBJ2-3; 13 positions match TRBD2. The CDR3 consists of 15 residues. V lost 3 bases, J lost 5 bases, and 2 bases stayed unmatched. Germline V gives CDR1 MNHEY, CDR2 SVGAGI. CDR3 sequence reads: CASSYTSGGGDTQYF. The CDR3 region has the DNA TGTGCCAGCAGTTATACTAGCGGGGGGGGAGATACGCAGTATTTT.

This chain joins TRBV29-1 and TRBJ2-1, with D perhaps matching TRBD1 (6 bases). Per germline, CDR1 SQVTM and CDR2 ANQGSEA. V was shortened by 3 bases and J by 9 bases, with 15 bases between the two germline ends. The CDR3 consists of 13 residues. DNA of the CDR3: TGCAGCGTTGATGTACAGGGAGTAGGTGAGCAGTTCTTC. It specifies CSVDVQGVGEQFF.

This chain connects TRBV3-1 (or the pseudogene TRBV3-2) to TRBJ2-5; 9 positions agree with TRBD2. In germline, CDR1 is LGHDT, CDR2 YNNKEL (reference sequence). The CDR3 extends over 16 amino acids. V lost 0 bases, J lost 6 bases, and 8 bases stayed unmatched. The CDR3 region is CASSQDLPSGMQTQYF. The CDR3 DNA is TGTGCCAGCAGCCAAGATCTCCCTAGCGGGATGCAGACCCAGTACTTC.

This chain connects TRBV6-5 to TRBJ2-7; D may be TRBD2 (5 bases). The germline V gene encodes CDR1 MNHEY and CDR2 SVGAGI. Between the trimmed V and J ends, which lost 5 bases and 5 bases, there was a span of 7 bases. This CDR3 is 11 amino acids long. CDR3 region: CASSNSDEQYF. DNA for the CDR3: TGTGCCAGCAGTAATAGCGACGAGCAGTACTTC.

The CDR3 bases are TGTGCCACCAGTGATTTCGAGTCAGACGAGCAGTACTTC. It translates to CATSDFESDEQYF. The chain links TRBV24-1 to TRBJ2-7; D gene unclear. V was shortened by 1 base and J by 5 bases, with 8 bases between the two germline ends. This CDR3 contains 13 residues. The V gene's germline CDR1 is KGHDR and CDR2 SFDVKD.

The chain combines TRBV18 with TRBJ1-5; D is perhaps TRBD1 (5 bases). CDR1 KGHSH and CDR2 LQKENI come from the germline V gene. Between the trimmed V and J ends, which lost 2 bases and 4 bases, there was a span of 15 bases. This CDR3 contains 16 residues. The CDR3 DNA reads TGTGCCAGCTCACCATCGGCAGGGCAGGTTAATCAGCCCCAGCATTTT. It is translated as CASSPSAGQVNQPQHF. The full variable domain, its missing parts supplied by reference TRBV18 and TRBJ1-5, is NAGVMQNPRHLVRRRGQEARLRCSPMKGHSHVYWYRQLPEEGLKFMVYLQKENIIDESGMPKERFSAEFPKEGPSILRIQQVVRGDSAAYFCASSPSAGQVNQPQHFGDGTRLSIL.

V is TRBV9 and J is TRBJ1-1; D gene ambiguous. Trimming cost V 2 bases and J 0 bases, with 5 bases left between them. From germline, CDR1 is SGDLS and CDR2 YYNGEE. This CDR3 has 13 amino acids. The CDR3, as DNA: TGTGCCAGCAGCGTTGAAATGAACACTGAAGCTTTCTTT. Translated: CASSVEMNTEAFF.

The V and J genes are TRBV9 and TRBJ2-5; tentatively, D is TRBD2 (5 bases). V lost 0 bases, J lost 4 bases, and 13 bases lay in between. The CDR3 runs 15 residues. The germline gives CDR1 SGDLS, CDR2 YYNGEE. CDR3 bases: TGTGCCAGCAGCGTAGACTCGAGGGCGGGAGAGACCCAGTACTTC. The encoded protein is CASSVDSRAGETQYF.

V gene TRBV5-1 combines with J gene TRBJ2-1, with unresolved D. CDR1 is SGHRS and CDR2 is YFSETQ in the germline V gene. This CDR3 has 15 amino acids. The ends were cut back, 0 bases at V and 3 bases at J, with 10 bases in the middle. CDR3 DNA: TGCGCCAGCAGCTTGGCTATAGGGAACTACAATGAGCAGTTCTTC. As protein: CASSLAIGNYNEQFF.

This clone came up once. The chain uses TRBV2 and TRBJ2-5; D is perhaps TRBD2 (5 bases). Germline V gene lookup returns CDR1 SNHLY and CDR2 FYNNEI. This CDR3 is built from 15 residues. With 6 bases removed from V and 2 bases from J, the gap between germline ends came to 16 bases. The CDR3 protein is CASRRLPRVQETQYF. DNA for the CDR3: TGTGCCAGCAGGAGACTACCTAGAGTACAAGAGACCCAGTACTTC.

This chain links TRBV6-5 with TRBJ1-2; tentatively, D is TRBD1 (6 bases). This CDR3 is 15 amino acids long. V lost 0 bases, J lost 4 bases, and 12 bases lay in between. From germline, CDR1 is MNHEY and CDR2 SVGAGI. CDR3 in amino acids: CASSYSTQGIYGYTF. The CDR3 DNA is TGTGCCAGCAGTTACTCTACACAGGGTATCTATGGCTACACCTTC.

The chain carries TRBV27 and TRBJ2-7; TRBD2 might be the D (6 bases). V was cut by 5 bases and J by 4 bases, with 18 bases left in between. The CDR3 contains 15 residues. Germline CDR1 and CDR2: MNHEY and SMNVEV (reference sequence). CDR3: CASSTASEGSYEQYF. DNA of the CDR3: TGTGCCAGCAGTACCGCCTCGGAGGGGTCATACGAGCAGTACTTC.

The chain uses TRBV7-9 and TRBJ1-6; D might be TRBD1 (5 bases). This CDR3 has 15 residues. V lost 3 bases and J lost 6, with 12 bases in between. The germline gives CDR1 SEHNR, CDR2 FQNEAQ (reference sequence). The CDR3 sequence is CASSFFTGTNSPLHF. The DNA of the CDR3 is TGTGCCAGCAGCTTTTTTACAGGAACTAATTCACCCCTCCACTTT.

The chain couples TRBV28 to TRBJ2-1, with a possible D match to TRBD2 (6 bases). Germline CDR1 is MDHEN and CDR2 is SYDVKM. The V and J ends lost 8 bases and 9 bases respectively, with 11 bases between them. The CDR3 length is 11 residues. CDR3 DNA sequence: TGTGCCAGCGGGGCGGGGACTGAGCAGTTCTTC. Translating it yields CASGAGTEQFF.

This chain joins TRBV11-1 and TRBJ2-1, with no clear D. Germline lookup yields CDR1 SGHAT and CDR2 FQDESV (reference sequence). The CDR3 runs 12 residues. Trimming removed 1 base from V and 6 bases from J, with 4 bases in between. DNA for the CDR3: TGTGCCAGCAGCTTAGTTATCAATGAGCAGTTCTTC. Translating it yields CASSLVINEQFF.

This clone appeared once. In DNA, the CDR3 is TGTGCCAGCAGAGCGGGACTAGCGGGATATACCGAGCAGTACTTC. Its protein product is CASRAGLAGYTEQYF. The rearrangement uses TRBV2 and TRBJ2-7, with 13 nucleotides matching TRBD2. The CDR3 totals 15 residues. Germline CDR1 is SNHLY and CDR2 is FYNNEI. The junction had 8 bases not matched to a gene; V was cut back by 6 bases and J by 6 bases.

The chain links TRBV4-1 to TRBJ2-3, with TRBD2 matching over 8 bases. There are 18 residues in the CDR3. Germline V gene data show CDR1 as MGHRA and CDR2 as YSYEKL. V was clipped by 2 bases and J by 3 bases; unmatched bases: 13. In nucleotides, the CDR3 is TGCGCCAGCAGCCAACCCCGGATGGGCGGGAGGACTACAGATACGCAGTATTTT. Translating it yields CASSQPRMGGRTTDTQYF.

This clone was found once. The rearrangement links TRBV7-9 to TRBJ1-6, with TRBD1 identical over 7 bases. This CDR3 region has 16 residues. In germline, CDR1 is SEHNR, CDR2 FQNEAQ (reference sequence). V shed 1 base and J 9 bases; nucleotides not matched to a gene: 9. CDR3: CASSLDLTGTGSPLHF. For the CDR3, the DNA is TGTGCCAGCAGCTTAGATTTGACAGGGACGGGTTCACCCCTCCACTTT.

This clone appeared once. This chain uses TRBV2 with TRBJ1-1; possible D gene TRBD1, 5 bases. The CDR3 length is 14 residues. Trimming shortened V by 5 bases and J by 4 bases, and 14 bases separated the two germline ends. Per germline, CDR1 SNHLY and CDR2 FYNNEI. The chain's CDR3 is CASSTRSGGTEAFF. The CDR3 bases are TGTGCCAGCAGTACCAGGTCGGGGGGCACTGAAGCTTTCTTT.

V gene TRBV4-3 combines with J gene TRBJ2-7; D possibly matches TRBD1 or TRBD2 (5 bases each). Germline CDR1 is LGHNA and CDR2 is YSLEER. V was pared by 1 base and J by 1 base, with 11 bases between. The CDR3 spans 15 residues. CDR3 coding DNA: TGCGCCAGCAGCCAAGGGAGGACACAGTCCTACGAGCAGTACTTC. It yields the protein CASSQGRTQSYEQYF.

This clone occurred once. J is TRBJ1-2 and V is TRBV2; D is possibly TRBD1 (5 bases). V lost 5 bases and J lost 8, with 12 bases in between. Germline assignment: CDR1 SNHLY and CDR2 FYNNEI. The CDR3 sequence is 12 residues long. This CDR3 is CASSQGTGGYTF. The DNA for the CDR3 is TGTGCCAGCAGTCAGGGAACAGGCGGCTACACCTTC.

The chain couples TRBV7-8 to TRBJ1-6; 10 bases align to TRBD1. Germline trimming cut 2 bases from V and 9 bases from J; bases unmatched to any gene: 7. CDR3 length: 16 residues. In germline, CDR1 is SGHVS, CDR2 FQNEAQ. CDR3 loop: CASSLLVTGGSSPLHF. For the CDR3, the DNA is TGTGCCAGCAGCTTATTGGTGACAGGGGGCTCTTCACCCCTCCACTTT.

This clone was found once. The J gene is TRBJ2-5, the V gene TRBV5-1; D is ambiguous. The V gene's germline CDR1 is SGHRS and CDR2 YFSETQ. This CDR3 is built from 15 residues. Trimming pared 0 bases from V and 2 bases from J, leaving 11 bases between. This CDR3 reads CASSLALQKQETQYF. Written as DNA, the CDR3 is TGCGCCAGCAGCTTGGCCTTACAGAAACAAGAGACCCAGTACTTC.

This sequence joins TRBV30 and TRBJ1-1; D unclear. The CDR3 runs 13 residues. Trimming shortened V by 6 bases and J by 4 bases, and 15 bases separated the two germline ends. From germline, CDR1 is GTSNPN and CDR2 SVGIG (reference sequence). The CDR3 DNA reads TGTGCCTGTCCTGGGTGGGAAGGCACTGAAGCTTTCTTT. Encoded protein: CACPGWEGTEAFF.